These 32 T cell receptor beta chains originate from one sample sequenced in a study of blood T cell repertoires in COVID-19. Using immunoSEQ multiplex PCR, the repertoire was profiled, and TCRdb retains in-frame clones only, with some absent. The sample gives around 210,000 clones, 80% to 90% of which show up once; approximately 8% is in the top ten. Material: PBMCs or T cells enriched from blood (not recorded which). These receptors were taken from a woman younger than 35 who had recovered from COVID-19.

This sequence joins TRBV28 and TRBJ2-5; TRBD2 matches 10 bases. V lost 6 bases to trimming and J lost 6 bases; unmatched junction nucleotides: 4. Germline values: CDR1 MDHEN, CDR2 SYDVKM. The CDR3 has 13 residues. The chain's CDR3 is CASSGTSVKTQYF. DNA of the CDR3: TGTGCCAGCAGCGGGACTAGCGTTAAGACCCAGTACTTC.

V and J are TRBV6-5 and TRBJ2-1; 8 bases line up with TRBD2. This CDR3 is 15 amino acids long. V lost 4 bases and J lost 3; bases outside the gene matches: 5. Germline V CDR1 and CDR2: MNHEY, SVGAGI. The CDR3, as DNA: TGTGCCAGCAGTTTGGGGACTAGAAACTACAATGAGCAGTTCTTC. This sequence encodes CASSLGTRNYNEQFF.

V usage is TRBV2 and J usage is TRBJ2-7, with D uncertain. Trimming pared 5 bases from V and 0 bases from J, leaving 14 bases between. This CDR3 spans 15 amino acids. The germline V gene encodes CDR1 SNHLY and CDR2 FYNNEI. Written as DNA, the CDR3 is TGTGCCAGCAGTTCGAATCCGGTAGCCTCCTACGAGCAGTACTTC. Translated: CASSSNPVASYEQYF.

A single count supports this clone. The chain is built from TRBV12-5 and TRBJ1-5, with 8 bases identical to TRBD1. Germline assignment: CDR1 LGHNT and CDR2 FRNRAP. This CDR3 is built from 15 residues. V lost 5 bases, J lost 2 bases, and 5 bases stayed unmatched. This CDR3 reads CASGPGQGGNQPQHF. As DNA, the CDR3 is TGTGCTAGTGGTCCCGGACAGGGCGGCAATCAGCCCCAGCATTTT.

The genes are TRBV6-5 and TRBJ2-7; tentatively, D is TRBD1 (5 bases). The V and J ends lost 6 bases and 1 base respectively, with 16 bases between them. Germline assignment: CDR1 MNHEY and CDR2 SVGAGI. This CDR3 has 15 residues. The CDR3 region has the DNA TGTGCCAGCAGCCCCCAGCAGCGACAGTCCTACGAGCAGTACTTC. Translating gives CASSPQQRQSYEQYF.

V usage is TRBV29-1 and J usage is TRBJ1-1; unclear D gene. The germline CDR1 and CDR2 sequences are SQVTM and ANQGSEA. The CDR3 is 15 residues long. The V gene lost 2 bases and the J gene lost 0 bases, with 13 bases spanning the gap. Written as DNA, the CDR3 is TGCAGCGTTGAACGTACAGCAAACATGAACACTGAAGCTTTCTTT. Translated, it gives CSVERTANMNTEAFF. The full variable domain, with the rest looked up from reference TRBV29-1 and TRBJ1-1, is SAVISQKPSRDICQRGTSLTIQCQVDSQVTMMFWYRQQPGQSLTLIATANQGSEATYESGFVIDKFPISRPNLTFSTLTVSNMSPEDSSIYLCSVERTANMNTEAFFGQGTRLTVV.

The rearrangement joins TRBV15 to TRBJ1-4; 10 bases agree with TRBD1. Germline lookup yields CDR1 LNHNV and CDR2 YYDKDF (reference sequence). The CDR3 runs to 13 residues. The V segment lost 6 bases and the J segment 5 bases; nucleotides outside the gene matches: 0. The DNA for the CDR3 is TGTGCCACCAGGGGACAGGGGAATGAAAAACTGTTTTTT. Translated, it gives CATRGQGNEKLFF.

The chain uses TRBV13 and TRBJ1-3; tentative D call: TRBD1 (6 bases). The CDR3 runs 14 residues. Deletions cut 2 bases from V and 4 bases from J, with 9 bases between. CDR1 and CDR2 from the germline V gene are PRHDT and FYEKMQ (reference sequence). CDR3 loop: CASSLLGGGNTIYF. The CDR3 nucleotides read TGTGCCAGCAGCTTACTTGGGGGCGGAAACACCATATATTTT.

With regard to this clone: Other nucleotide sequences from this sample produce the same CDR3. The chain uses TRBV2 and TRBJ1-3; D is undetermined. This CDR3 is 14 amino acids long. Germline V lookup: CDR1 SNHLY, CDR2 FYNNEI. Between the trimmed V and J ends, which lost 4 bases and 0 bases, there was a span of 7 bases. The DNA of the CDR3 is TGTGCCAGCAGTGGGCAGATCTCTGGAAACACCATATATTTT. Its translation: CASSGQISGNTIYF. Looking up the rest from reference TRBV2 and TRBJ1-3 gives the full variable domain: EPEVTQTPSHQVTQMGQEVILRCVPISNHLYFYWYRQILGQKVEFLVSFYNNEISEKSEIFDDQFSVERPDGSNFTLKIRSTKLEDSAMYFCASSGQISGNTIYFGEGSWLTVV.

In the case of this clone: The junction does not match germline at one end; this may be a read error. The chain has TRBV3-1 (or the pseudogene TRBV3-2) and TRBJ1-1; D may be TRBD1 (6 bases). Germline assignment: CDR1 LGHDT and CDR2 YNNKEL (reference sequence). The CDR3 has 15 residues. This CDR3 is CASSPLSGTPTGAFF. The CDR3 region has the DNA TGTGCCAGCAGCCCTCTTTCCGGGACACCAACTGGAGCTTTCTTT.

The chain has TRBV2 and TRBJ1-5; perhaps TRBD1 as D (6 bases). Germline CDR1 is SNHLY and CDR2 is FYNNEI. With 2 bases removed from V and 2 bases from J, the gap between germline ends came to 10 bases. This CDR3 has 15 amino acids. The CDR3 DNA is TGTGCCAGCAGTGAACAGGGGAGAGGCAATCAGCCCCAGCATTTT. Amino acid sequence: CASSEQGRGNQPQHF. Looking up the rest from reference TRBV2 and TRBJ1-5 gives the full variable domain: EPEVTQTPSHQVTQMGQEVILRCVPISNHLYFYWYRQILGQKVEFLVSFYNNEISEKSEIFDDQFSVERPDGSNFTLKIRSTKLEDSAMYFCASSEQGRGNQPQHFGDGTRLSIL.

The chain joins TRBV4-1 to TRBJ2-1; 7 nucleotides match TRBD1. J was trimmed by 0 bases and V by 1 base; bases with no gene match: 3. This CDR3 has 16 residues. Looked up from germline, CDR1 is MGHRA and CDR2 is YSYEKL. CDR3 region: CASSQGDRSSYNEQFF. The CDR3 bases are TGCGCCAGCAGCCAAGGGGACAGAAGCTCCTACAATGAGCAGTTCTTC.

The chain combines TRBV5-1 with TRBJ1-5, with 7 positions matching TRBD1. V gave up 4 bases and J gave up 3 bases; unmatched junction bases: 4. The CDR3 is 14 amino acids. In germline, CDR1 is SGHRS, CDR2 YFSETQ. The DNA for the CDR3 is TGCGCCAGCAGCCTAGGGGGCTTCAATCAGCCCCAGCATTTT. It is translated as CASSLGGFNQPQHF.

This rearrangement joins TRBV30 to TRBJ1-6, with 12 positions matching TRBD1. The J segment lost 9 bases and the V segment lost 0 bases, leaving 3 bases of the junction unmatched. This CDR3 has 15 residues. Germline CDR1 GTSNPN, CDR2 SVGIG (reference sequence). This CDR3 reads CAWSVGTGGGSPLHF. Here the CDR3 DNA reads TGTGCCTGGAGTGTGGGGACAGGGGGCGGTTCACCCCTCCACTTT.

CDR3 bases: TGTGCCAGCAGCTTGTTTGTTGGGAAAGGGGGCACTAATGAAAAACTGTTTTTT. Its protein is CASSLFVGKGGTNEKLFF. V usage is TRBV5-5 and J usage is TRBJ1-4; 7 nucleotides agree with TRBD1. The CDR3 sequence is 18 residues long. Germline V lookup: CDR1 SGHKS, CDR2 YYEKEE (reference sequence). After removal of 1 base from V and 2 bases from J, the junction contained 11 bases not matched to a gene.

V is TRBV4-2 and J is TRBJ2-7; TRBD1 aligns across 10 bases. This CDR3 comprises 14 residues. Per the germline V gene, CDR1 is LGHNA and CDR2 is YNFKEQ. V lost 4 bases to trimming and J lost 5 bases; unmatched junction nucleotides: 5. Here the CDR3 reads CASSRGTGVHEQYF. CDR3 DNA: TGTGCCAGCAGCCGCGGGACAGGGGTTCACGAGCAGTACTTC.

The rearrangement links TRBV28 to TRBJ1-1; D is unresolved. Germline V gene sequence: CDR1 MDHEN, CDR2 SYDVKM. Trimming shortened V by 8 bases and J by 5 bases, and 12 bases separated the two germline ends. This CDR3 is built from 12 residues. The CDR3 nucleotides are TGTGCCAGCGACACCCGGAGGACTGAAGCTTTCTTT. It is translated as CASDTRRTEAFF.

V usage is TRBV12-3 or TRBV12-4 and J usage is TRBJ1-1, with TRBD1 matching over 8 bases. J lost 10 bases, V lost 6 bases, and 10 bases had no gene match. This CDR3 has 13 amino acids. CDR3 protein: CASSHTGTGGAFF. In DNA form, the CDR3 reads TGTGCCAGCAGCCATACCGGGACAGGAGGAGCTTTCTTT.

The chain couples TRBV2 to TRBJ2-1; D is unclear. The germline gives CDR1 SNHLY, CDR2 FYNNEI. The CDR3 extends over 14 amino acids. Trimming shortened V by 1 base and J by 5 bases, and 9 bases separated the two germline ends. The CDR3 loop reads CASSEERIDNEQFF. CDR3 nucleotides: TGTGCCAGCAGTGAAGAGAGAATCGACAATGAGCAGTTCTTC.

V gene TRBV7-3 combines with J gene TRBJ1-2; 7 bases align to TRBD1. The V and J ends lost 2 bases and 6 bases, in that order; junction bases with no gene match: 3. CDR3 length equals 13 residues. CDR1 and CDR2 (germline): SGHTA, FQGTGA. DNA of the CDR3: TGTGCCAGCAGCTTAGTCCAGGGGGATGGCTACACCTTC. Its translation: CASSLVQGDGYTF.

The chain links TRBV10-1 to TRBJ1-1; 8 bases agree with TRBD1. The CDR3 covers 14 residues. Germline V gene data show CDR1 as WNHNN and CDR2 as SYGVQD (reference sequence). V trimming: 3 bases; J trimming: 4 bases; junction bases outside the gene matches: 4. The CDR3 DNA is TGCGCCAGCAGTGATGGACAGGGCCCCACTGAAGCTTTCTTT. Translation: CASSDGQGPTEAFF.

This chain joins TRBV9 and TRBJ2-2; the match to TRBD2 covers 7 bases. The V and J ends lost 2 bases and 6 bases, in that order; junction bases with no gene match: 16. Germline CDR1 reads SGDLS; CDR2 reads YYNGEE. CDR3 size: 18 residues. The CDR3 sequence: CASSVGPTSGVGAGELFF. CDR3 bases: TGTGCCAGCAGCGTGGGACCAACAAGCGGGGTCGGCGCCGGGGAGCTGTTTTTT.

V is TRBV10-3 and J is TRBJ1-5, with 7 bases fitting TRBD1. CDR3 length: 15 residues. V trimming: 1 base; J trimming: 6 bases; junction bases outside the gene matches: 6. Germline assignment: CDR1 ENHRY and CDR2 SYGVKD. CDR3 protein: CAISELVGGGQPQHF. CDR3 in DNA: TGTGCCATCAGTGAGTTAGTAGGGGGCGGTCAGCCCCAGCATTTT.

V gene TRBV7-2 combines with J gene TRBJ2-1, with 8 bases fitting TRBD2. Germline lookup yields CDR1 SGHTA and CDR2 FQGNSA. The junction had 9 bases not matched to a gene; V was cut back by 5 bases and J by 6 bases. CDR3 length: 15 amino acids. CDR3 region: CASSDSRGGGNEQFF. In nucleotides, the CDR3 is TGTGCCAGCAGCGATAGTCGGGGGGGCGGCAATGAGCAGTTCTTC.

This clone was recorded a few times. V usage is TRBV7-9 and J usage is TRBJ2-7; D uncertain. In germline, CDR1 is SEHNR, CDR2 FQNEAQ (reference sequence). V shed 1 base and J shed 0 bases, with 7 bases lying between them. This CDR3 is built from 14 residues. Here the CDR3 DNA reads TGTGCCAGCAGCTTAGTGGCAGTCTCCTACGAGCAGTACTTC. It yields the protein CASSLVAVSYEQYF.

The chain has TRBV7-6 and TRBJ2-1, with 13 bases matching TRBD2. Germline trimming cut 1 base from V and 7 bases from J; bases unmatched to any gene: 4. Germline V lookup: CDR1 SGHVS, CDR2 FNYEAQ. CDR3 length equals 16 residues. CDR3 loop: CASSLGLAGGRNEQFF. The CDR3 DNA reads as TGTGCCAGCAGCTTAGGACTAGCGGGGGGTAGAAATGAGCAGTTCTTC.

This clone was seen just once. The chain carries TRBV6-4 and TRBJ2-3; D is undetermined. The CDR3 extends over 14 amino acids. The germline V and J ends were trimmed by 2 bases and 4 bases, with 10 bases remaining between them. Per germline, CDR1 MRHNA and CDR2 SNTAGT. CDR3 residues: CASSDTGSSDTQYF. The DNA of the CDR3 is TGTGCCAGCAGTGACACGGGTTCCTCAGATACGCAGTATTTT.

V usage is TRBV29-1 and J usage is TRBJ1-1; tentative D call: TRBD1 (6 bases). CDR1 is SQVTM and CDR2 is ANQGSEA in the germline V gene. The V end lost 4 bases, the J end lost 9 bases, and 12 bases lay between the germline ends. CDR3 length: 11 amino acids. In DNA form, the CDR3 reads TGCAGCGTTGTAGGGGGGGAGAAAGCTTTCTTT. Translated: CSVVGGEKAFF.

The rearrangement links TRBV5-1 to TRBJ1-2; 8 nucleotides line up with TRBD1. This CDR3 has 19 amino acids. Germline V gene sequence: CDR1 SGHRS, CDR2 YFSETQ. With 0 bases clipped from V and 4 bases from J, the junction kept 17 bases outside the gene matches. The DNA for the CDR3 is TGCGCCAGCAGCTTGGCCGGCAGGACAGGGTCGGGGGCTACCTATGGCTACACCTTC. Translating gives CASSLAGRTGSGATYGYTF.

The count of this clone is one. The rearrangement uses TRBV5-4 and TRBJ2-2, with 7 bases fitting TRBD1. Germline V CDR1 and CDR2: SGHNT, YYREEE (reference sequence). V gave up 3 bases and J gave up 0 bases; unmatched junction bases: 8. The CDR3 loop spans 17 amino acids. The CDR3 bases are TGTGCCAGCAGCTATAACAGGGGCTCCGCGAACACCGGGGAGCTGTTTTTT. Protein sequence: CASSYNRGSANTGELFF.

This chain links TRBV2 with TRBJ1-5; 7 bases fit TRBD1. This CDR3 region has 14 residues. The ends lost 2 bases at V and 7 bases at J; junction bases unmatched: 5. Germline CDR1 is SNHLY and CDR2 is FYNNEI. CDR3 bases: TGTGCCAGCAGTGAACAGGGGGGATTGCAGCCCCAGCATTTT. Protein sequence: CASSEQGGLQPQHF.

The genes are TRBV5-6 and TRBJ2-3; 7 bases map to TRBD1. V was clipped by 1 base and J by 2 bases; unmatched bases: 7. There are 16 residues in the CDR3. Looked up from germline, CDR1 is SGHDT and CDR2 is YYEEEE. CDR3 DNA: TGTGCCAGCAGCTTGTTCGGGACAGTACTCACAGATACGCAGTATTTT. It encodes CASSLFGTVLTDTQYF.